The entry that follows covers one T cell receptor beta chain sequence. What it binds is not known. Germline CDR1 reads MDHEN; CDR2 reads SYDVKM. This CDR3 has 14 amino acids. The V and J ends lost 2 bases and 3 bases, in that order; junction bases with no gene match: 2. 60 Vbeta and 13 Jbeta primers were used in PCR. TCRdb's copy holds only in-frame clones and misses some; the assay was immunoSEQ multiplex PCR. The table includes 85,000 to 120,000 clones, over 70% detected once. The data were taken from a study of cytomegalovirus exposure and HLA in healthy donors. Study-wide results and limits: Some V segments (TRBV6-2 and TRBV6-3 among them) were excluded as indistinguishable.

This sequence was found in a male donor in good health and CMV-seropositive. The chain links TRBV28 to TRBJ1-1; TRBD1 matches at 8 bases. The sample taken for sequencing was PBMCs. CDR3 sequence reads: CASSLPGQDTEAFF. CDR3 coding DNA: TGTGCCAGCAGTTTACCGGGACAGGACACTGAAGCTTTCTTT.